The 5 T cell receptor beta chains reported below all come from one sample, sequenced in a study of cytomegalovirus exposure and HLA in healthy donors (TCRdb year 2017). Library preparation was by the immunoSEQ multiplex PCR assay. For the multiplex PCR, a mixture combining 60 forward primers for TCR Vbeta segments and 13 reverse primers for TCR Jbeta segments was used. The table was pulled from immuneACCESS by TCRdb, which kept in-frame rearrangements only. Such tables lose some clones; where checked, under half of the loss comes from unresolved V genes, and the rest has no known cause. Here the sample has 180,000 or so clones; around 80% occur a single time. Around 7.7% of the sample is in the top ten clones. The material sequenced was PBMCs. The receptors stem from a woman in her thirties or forties in good health and CMV-seropositive.

The count of this clone is one. The same CDR3 also results from other DNA sequences found in this sample. The chain couples TRBV29-1 to TRBJ2-3; TRBD1 matches 10 bases. Trimming removed 5 bases from V and 6 bases from J; junction bases left unmatched: 5. In germline, CDR1 is SQVTM, CDR2 ANQGSEA. This CDR3 spans 13 amino acids. The chain's CDR3 is CSVRTGGTDTQYF. Written as DNA, the CDR3 is TGCAGCGTTCGGACAGGGGGAACGGATACGCAGTATTTT.

The chain has TRBV13 and TRBJ2-2; 7 nucleotides align to TRBD1. V trimming: 1 base; J trimming: 7 bases; junction bases outside the gene matches: 6. The CDR3 runs to 15 residues. CDR1 is PRHDT, CDR2 FYEKMQ, per germline (reference sequence). The CDR3 bases are TGTGCCAGCAGCTTAGAACAGGGGAGTCACGGGGAGCTGTTTTTT. It encodes CASSLEQGSHGELFF.

This chain's CDR3 is CASSPGTGQEAFF. In DNA, the CDR3 is TGTGCCAGTAGCCCCGGGACAGGGCAAGAAGCTTTCTTT. V usage is TRBV19 and J usage is TRBJ1-1; 9 nucleotides align to TRBD1. The V segment lost 6 bases and the J segment 8 bases; nucleotides outside the gene matches: 7. The germline CDR1 and CDR2 sequences are LNHDA and SQIVND (reference sequence). This CDR3 spans 13 amino acids.

V gene TRBV5-1 combines with J gene TRBJ2-7; a possible D gene is TRBD1 (6 bases). Germline loops: CDR1 SGHRS, CDR2 YFSETQ. V was pared by 1 base and J by 7 bases, with 15 bases between. This CDR3 is built from 14 residues. CDR3 region: CASSLTGPNDEQYF. The DNA of the CDR3 is TGCGCCAGCAGCTTGACAGGGCCCAATGATGAGCAGTACTTC.

The rearrangement uses TRBV5-1 and TRBJ2-1, with D maybe TRBD2 (5 bases). The length of the CDR3 is 15 residues. Germline values: CDR1 SGHRS, CDR2 YFSETQ. Deletions cut 4 bases from V and 0 bases from J, with 11 bases between. The CDR3 DNA sequence: TGCGCCAGCAGCCCATCTAGCAGCTCCTACAATGAGCAGTTCTTC. Translated, it gives CASSPSSSSYNEQFF.